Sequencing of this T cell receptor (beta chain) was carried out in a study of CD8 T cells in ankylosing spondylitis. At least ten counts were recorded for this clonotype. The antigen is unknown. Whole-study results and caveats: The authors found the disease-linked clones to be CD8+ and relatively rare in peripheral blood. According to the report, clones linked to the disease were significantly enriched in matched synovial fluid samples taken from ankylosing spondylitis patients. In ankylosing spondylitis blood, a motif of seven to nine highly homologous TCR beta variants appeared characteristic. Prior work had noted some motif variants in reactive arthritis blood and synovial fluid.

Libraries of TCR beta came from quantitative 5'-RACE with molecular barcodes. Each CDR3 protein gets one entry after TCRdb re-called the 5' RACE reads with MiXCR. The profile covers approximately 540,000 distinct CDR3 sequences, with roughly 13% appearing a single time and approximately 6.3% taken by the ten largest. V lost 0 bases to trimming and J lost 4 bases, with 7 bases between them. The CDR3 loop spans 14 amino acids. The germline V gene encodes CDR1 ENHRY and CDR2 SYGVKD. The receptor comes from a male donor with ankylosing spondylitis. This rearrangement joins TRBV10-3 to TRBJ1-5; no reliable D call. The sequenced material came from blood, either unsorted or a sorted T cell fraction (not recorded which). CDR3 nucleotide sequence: TGTGCCATCAGTGAGTCTGCCGGGAATCAGCCCCAGCATTTT. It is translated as CAISESAGNQPQHF.